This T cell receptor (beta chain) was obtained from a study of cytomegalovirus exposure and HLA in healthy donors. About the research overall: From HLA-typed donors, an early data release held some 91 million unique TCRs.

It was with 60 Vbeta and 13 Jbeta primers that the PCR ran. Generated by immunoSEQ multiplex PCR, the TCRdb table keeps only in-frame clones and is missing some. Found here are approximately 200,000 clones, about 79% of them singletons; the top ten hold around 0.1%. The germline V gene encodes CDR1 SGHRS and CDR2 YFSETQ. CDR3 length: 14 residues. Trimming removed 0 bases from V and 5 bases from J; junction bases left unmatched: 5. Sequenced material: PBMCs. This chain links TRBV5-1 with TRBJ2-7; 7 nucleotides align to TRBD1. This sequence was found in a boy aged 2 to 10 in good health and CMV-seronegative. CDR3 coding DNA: TGCGCCAGCAGCTTGGGACAGGGTGACGACGAGCAGTACTTC. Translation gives CASSLGQGDDEQYF.